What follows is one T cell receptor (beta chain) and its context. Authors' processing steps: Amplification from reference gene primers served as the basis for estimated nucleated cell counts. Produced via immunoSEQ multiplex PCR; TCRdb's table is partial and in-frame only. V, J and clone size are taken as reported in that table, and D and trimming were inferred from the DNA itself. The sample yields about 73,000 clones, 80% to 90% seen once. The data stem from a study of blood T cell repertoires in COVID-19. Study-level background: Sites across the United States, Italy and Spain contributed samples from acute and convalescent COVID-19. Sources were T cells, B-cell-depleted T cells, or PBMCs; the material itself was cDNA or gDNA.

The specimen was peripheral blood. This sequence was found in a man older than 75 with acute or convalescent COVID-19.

This CDR3 is CASSSLGTGLETQYF. The CDR3, as DNA: TGTGCCAGCAGCTCGCTCGGGACAGGGTTGGAGACCCAGTACTTC. This chain links TRBV7-9 with TRBJ2-5, with 9 nucleotides matching TRBD1. Germline V gene lookup returns CDR1 SEHNR and CDR2 FQNEAQ (reference sequence). The CDR3 runs to 15 residues. J gave up 5 bases and V 4 bases, and 8 bases lay outside the gene matches. The variable domain in full, with the rest retrieved from reference TRBV7-9 and TRBJ2-5, is DTGVSQNPRHKITKRGQNVTFRCDPISEHNRLYWYRQTLGQGPEFLTYFQNEAQLEKSRLLSDRFSAERPKGSFSTLEIQRTEQGDSAMYLCASSSLGTGLETQYFGPGTRLLVL.